The clone carrying this TCR beta chain was recorded only once. Its target is unknown. The sample comes from a study of T cell responses to AZD1222 COVID-19 vaccine. General observations from the study: Spike-spanning, vaccine-associated CD4 TCRs were dominant at 160-218 and 743-854. The donors showed a predominance of white British ancestry and of females, with possible underestimation of clonal diversity. An increase in Spike-specific TCR breadth and depth was observed after two AZD1222 doses. There were repertoire samples only from the period after the peak T cell response.

J lost 4 bases, V lost 6 bases, and 9 bases had no gene match. Germline V CDR1 and CDR2: MDHEN, SYDVKM. CDR3 length: 15 amino acids. Sequencing was performed with immunoSEQ multiplex PCR; in TCRdb, only in-frame clones are kept and a portion is missing. The data contain roughly 130,000 clones, about 91% of them singletons. The V call is TRBV28, the J call TRBJ2-5; 9 bases align to TRBD1. The receptor's source is an adult in good health. The sequenced sample was peripheral blood, obtained on day 0 of AZD1222 vaccination. CDR3 DNA sequence: TGTGCCAGCAGCCCCGGACAGGGGTTTACAGAGACCCAGTACTTC. It yields the protein CASSPGQGFTETQYF.